This record covers a single T cell receptor (beta chain). The clone's antigen remains unknown. Per-nucleotide qualities are absent, and no much larger clonotype sits a single base away. This entry comes from a study of blood T cell repertoires in COVID-19 (dated by TCRdb to 2020 to 2022). For the study in its entirety: Collaborator samples came from the United States, Italy and Spain and covered acute and convalescent phases of COVID-19. Sample metadata almost always included a de-identified subject ID, COVID-19 status, age in years and sex. HLA class I and class II types, where available, came from metadata supplied by the sample provider rather than from assay-based typing. Samples came from the ongoing ImmuneRACE study (first 160 participants) plus 1,254 subjects from 6 global collaborators. The repertoires were released in a freely available public database meant as a resource for research on the immune response to SARS-CoV-2. Subjects who had been exposed to COVID-19, were actively infected with it, or had recovered from it provided the deeply sampled blood TCRbeta repertoires that made up the dataset. The prospective study material was composed of cDNA or gDNA derived from T cells, B-cell-depleted T cells, or PBMCs.

Each collaborating institution followed its own protocols to collect whole blood in K2EDTA tubes. For TCRbeta analysis, collaborators shipped samples in one of three forms: frozen whole blood, isolated PBMCs, or DNA extracted from either of those sample types. The V end loses 6 bases and the J end loses 0 bases, and a stretch of 8 bases separates them. From its cysteine to its phenylalanine, the CDR3 spans 13 amino acids. Of the read, only the CDR3 DNA is kept; its 39 bases are in frame from base 1. TCRbeta CDR3 regions were amplified from genomic DNA using the immunoSEQ Assay, a bias-controlled multiplex PCR. The authors' pipeline ran thus. The number of nucleated cells in each sample was estimated by amplification of reference gene primers within the assay. To quantify the absolute abundance of each unique TCRbeta CDR3 rearrangement, sequence reads were collapsed and filtered. For each sample, productive Simpson clonality was calculated as the square root of Simpson's diversity index across productive rearrangements. Drawn from immuneACCESS, this table holds only the in-frame rearrangements with V and J called that TCRdb kept. Clones are partly lost; checked studies trace under half to an unresolved V gene and leave the rest unexplained. The V and J calls and clone size were taken over from that table, and D and trimming were inferred from the DNA. The sample profile shows under 80,000 clones; 80% to 90% of them were found once. The leading ten clones occupy 6% to 8.5% of the sample.

What the authors observed across the whole study: The amount of clinical and demographic metadata varied by source and participant and was provided uncurated.

The sample consisted of peripheral blood. The V and J segments used are TRBV12-3 or TRBV12-4 and TRBJ1-2; TRBD1 is possibly the D segment (5 matching bases). This receptor was taken from a man aged 60-69 years with acute or convalescent COVID-19. Here the CDR3 is given as CASSRDSNYGYTF. The DNA sequence is TGTGCCAGCAGCCGGGACTCTAACTATGGCTACACCTTC.